This T cell receptor beta chain was identified during a study of glioma-infiltrating T cells. Germline values: CDR1 SGHVS, CDR2 FNYEAQ. The CDR3 length is 12 residues. V was cut by 8 bases and J by 5 bases, with 12 bases left in between. A word on this clonotype: This could be a read error, since a much larger clone is one nucleotide away.

Amplification of TCR alpha and beta CDR3 regions from RNA used iRepertoire nested multiplex PCR. TCRdb independently ran MiXCR on the multiplex PCR reads; one entry per CDR3 protein. The sample contains about 180,000 distinct CDR3 sequences, about 40% of which appear only once. The sample consisted of glioma tissue, nonneoplastic brain tissue, or PBMCs (not recorded which). The TCR sequence derives from a human donor with low-grade glioma or glioblastoma, undergoing nonglioma brain surgery, or in good health (not recorded which). The rearrangement joins TRBV7-6 to TRBJ1-1; no clear D. CDR3 sequence reads: CASRGLKTEAFF. The CDR3 DNA sequence: TGTGCCAGCCGAGGGCTAAAAACTGAAGCTTTCTTT.